This T cell receptor (beta chain) stems from a study of cytomegalovirus exposure and HLA in healthy donors. Germline V lookup: CDR1 GTSNPN, CDR2 SVGIG (reference sequence). CDR3 length: 13 residues. Trimming removed 4 bases from V and 7 bases from J, with 11 bases in between. It was with 60 Vbeta and 13 Jbeta primers that the PCR ran. Clones were sequenced by immunoSEQ multiplex PCR, and TCRdb holds only the in-frame ones, with some missing. The data show approximately 110,000 clones, around 75% seen once. The sequence was obtained from a man aged 35 to 55 in good health and CMV-seronegative. The sequenced sample was PBMCs. The genes are TRBV30 and TRBJ1-6; D might be TRBD1 (6 bases). The CDR3 region has the DNA TGTGCCTGGATAGGACAGAAAAATTCACCCCTCCACTTT. Translated: CAWIGQKNSPLHF.